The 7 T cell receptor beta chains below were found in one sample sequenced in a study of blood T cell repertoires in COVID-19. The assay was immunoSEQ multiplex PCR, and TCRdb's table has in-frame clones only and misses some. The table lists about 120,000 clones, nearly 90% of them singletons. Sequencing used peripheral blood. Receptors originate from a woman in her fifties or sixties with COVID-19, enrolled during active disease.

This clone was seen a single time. This CDR3 reads CASSQTGGGNTIYF. The CDR3 DNA sequence: TGTGCCAGCAGTCAGACAGGGGGAGGAAACACCATATATTTT. This sequence joins TRBV6-5 and TRBJ1-3; 9 bases map to TRBD1. Unmatched junction bases numbered 3, after V lost 5 bases and J lost 4 bases. Per germline, CDR1 MNHEY and CDR2 SVGAGI. The CDR3 runs 14 residues.

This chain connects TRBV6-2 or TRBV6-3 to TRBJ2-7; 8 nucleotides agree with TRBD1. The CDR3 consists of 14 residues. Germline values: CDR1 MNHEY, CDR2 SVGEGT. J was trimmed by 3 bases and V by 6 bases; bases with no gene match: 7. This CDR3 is CASSWTGSVYEQYF. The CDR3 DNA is TGTGCCAGCAGCTGGACAGGGTCTGTCTACGAGCAGTACTTC.

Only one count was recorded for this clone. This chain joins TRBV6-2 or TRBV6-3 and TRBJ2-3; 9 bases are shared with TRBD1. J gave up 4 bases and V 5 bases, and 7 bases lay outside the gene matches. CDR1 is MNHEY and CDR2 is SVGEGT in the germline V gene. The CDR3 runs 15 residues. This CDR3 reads CASSNTGGRADTQYF. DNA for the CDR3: TGTGCCAGCAGTAACACAGGGGGCCGAGCAGATACGCAGTATTTT.

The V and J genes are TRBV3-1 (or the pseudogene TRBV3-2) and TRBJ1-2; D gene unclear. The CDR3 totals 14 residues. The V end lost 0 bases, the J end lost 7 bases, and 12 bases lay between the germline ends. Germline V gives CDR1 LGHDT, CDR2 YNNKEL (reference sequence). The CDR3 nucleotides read TGTGCCAGCAGCCAAGATATCCAGACGGGTGGCTACACCTTC. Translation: CASSQDIQTGGYTF.

The CDR3 DNA sequence: TGTGCCACGGGGGGGCAGAACACTGAAGCTTTCTTT. As protein: CATGGQNTEAFF. V and J are TRBV21-1 and TRBJ1-1. TRBV21-1 is noted as a pseudogene. The CDR3 has 12 residues.

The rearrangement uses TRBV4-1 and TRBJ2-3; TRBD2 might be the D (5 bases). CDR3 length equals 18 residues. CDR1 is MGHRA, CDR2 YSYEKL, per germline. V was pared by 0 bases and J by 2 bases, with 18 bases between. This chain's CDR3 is CASSQDSVSRGVTDTQYF. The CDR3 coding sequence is TGCGCCAGCAGCCAAGATTCAGTAAGCCGGGGAGTCACAGATACGCAGTATTTT.

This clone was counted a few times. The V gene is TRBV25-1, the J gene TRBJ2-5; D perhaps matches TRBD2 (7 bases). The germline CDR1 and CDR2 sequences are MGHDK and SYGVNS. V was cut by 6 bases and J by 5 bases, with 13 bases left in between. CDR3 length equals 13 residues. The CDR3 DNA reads TGTGCCAGCAGCTTGGGGGGGCTGGAGACCCAGTACTTC. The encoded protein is CASSLGGLETQYF.